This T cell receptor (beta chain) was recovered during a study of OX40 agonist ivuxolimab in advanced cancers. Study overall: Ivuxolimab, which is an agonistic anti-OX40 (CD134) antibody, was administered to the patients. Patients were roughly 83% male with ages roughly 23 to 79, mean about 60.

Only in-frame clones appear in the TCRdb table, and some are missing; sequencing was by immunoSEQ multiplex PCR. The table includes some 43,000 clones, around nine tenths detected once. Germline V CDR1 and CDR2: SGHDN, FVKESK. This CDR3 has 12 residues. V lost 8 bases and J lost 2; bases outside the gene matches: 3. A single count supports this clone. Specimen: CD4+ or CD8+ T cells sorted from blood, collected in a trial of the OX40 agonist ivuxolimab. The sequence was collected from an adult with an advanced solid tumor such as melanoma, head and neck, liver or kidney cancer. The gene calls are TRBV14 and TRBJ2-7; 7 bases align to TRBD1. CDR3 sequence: CASGQGAYEQYF. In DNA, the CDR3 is TGTGCCAGCGGGCAGGGGGCCTACGAGCAGTACTTC.